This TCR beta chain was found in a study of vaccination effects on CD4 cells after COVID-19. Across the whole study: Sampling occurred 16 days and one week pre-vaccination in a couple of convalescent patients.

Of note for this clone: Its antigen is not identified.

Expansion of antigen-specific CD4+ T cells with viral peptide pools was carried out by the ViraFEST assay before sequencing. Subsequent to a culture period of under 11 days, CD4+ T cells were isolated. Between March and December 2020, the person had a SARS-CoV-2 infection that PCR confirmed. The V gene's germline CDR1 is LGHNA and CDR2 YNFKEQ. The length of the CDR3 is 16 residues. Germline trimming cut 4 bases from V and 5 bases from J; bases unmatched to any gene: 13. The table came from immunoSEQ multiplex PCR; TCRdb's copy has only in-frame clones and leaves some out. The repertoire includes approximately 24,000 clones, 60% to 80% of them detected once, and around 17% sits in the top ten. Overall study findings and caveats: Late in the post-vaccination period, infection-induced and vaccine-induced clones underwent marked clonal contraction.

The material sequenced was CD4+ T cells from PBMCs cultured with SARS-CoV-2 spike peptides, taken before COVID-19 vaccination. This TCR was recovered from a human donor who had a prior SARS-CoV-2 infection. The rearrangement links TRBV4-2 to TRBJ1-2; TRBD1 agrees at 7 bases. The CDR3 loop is CASSPDSSGTEYGYTF. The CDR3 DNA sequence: TGTGCCAGCAGCCCCGATTCCTCGGGGACAGAGTATGGCTACACCTTC.